The 12 T cell receptor beta chains presented below share a single source sample, sequenced in a study of blood T cell repertoires in COVID-19. Sequenced by immunoSEQ multiplex PCR; TCRdb stores in-frame clones only, minus some. Of 100,000 to 150,000 clones listed, 78% are singletons. Sequenced material: peripheral blood. Receptors were obtained from a man in his sixties or seventies with acute or convalescent COVID-19.

This chain connects TRBV7-8 to TRBJ1-6; the D is unclear. CDR1 and CDR2 (germline): SGHVS, FQNEAQ. Trimming cost V 1 base and J 6 bases, with 10 bases left between them. The CDR3 is 15 amino acids. CDR3 nucleotide sequence: TGTGCCAGCAGCTTAGGTCCAGGAAGTAATTCACCCCTCCACTTT. It specifies CASSLGPGSNSPLHF.

V and J are TRBV27 and TRBJ2-7; D ambiguous. The V gene's germline CDR1 is MNHEY and CDR2 SMNVEV (reference sequence). With 4 bases removed from V and 4 bases from J, the gap between germline ends came to 5 bases. This CDR3 comprises 11 residues. The CDR3 DNA reads TGTGCCAGCAGTTCTCTGTACGAGCAGTACTTC. Translation: CASSSLYEQYF.

The V gene is TRBV4-3, the J gene TRBJ1-6; the D is unclear. The germline V and J ends were trimmed by 1 base and 0 bases, with 13 bases remaining between them. This CDR3 contains 18 residues. Looked up from germline, CDR1 is LGHNA and CDR2 is YSLEER. CDR3 DNA: TGCGCCAGCAGCCAAGTCGTTTCCTTGAGCTCCTATAATTCACCCCTCCACTTT. Its translation is CASSQVVSLSSYNSPLHF.

The chain recombines TRBV7-9 with TRBJ1-2; D is possibly TRBD1 (5 bases). Germline-derived CDR1 and CDR2 are SEHNR and FQNEAQ (reference sequence). Trimming left V 1 base short and J 2 bases short, with 8 bases between. The CDR3 contains 14 residues. The CDR3 region is CASSLVGGNYGYTF. In DNA, the CDR3 is TGTGCCAGCAGCTTAGTTGGGGGGAACTATGGCTACACCTTC.

In the case of this clone: Other nucleotide sequences in the sample specify the same CDR3. The chain recombines TRBV5-1 with TRBJ2-1, with 9 bases that match TRBD1. The CDR3 sequence is 14 residues long. V lost 4 bases and J lost 4; bases outside the gene matches: 3. CDR1 and CDR2 (germline): SGHRS, YFSETQ. The CDR3 protein is CASSLGTGYNEQFF. The CDR3 bases are TGCGCCAGCAGCCTCGGGACAGGGTACAATGAGCAGTTCTTC.

The sample holds a few counts of this clone. This chain uses TRBV25-1 with TRBJ1-1; 11 nucleotides align to TRBD1. Trimming removed 3 bases from V and 0 bases from J; junction bases left unmatched: 9. The germline V gene encodes CDR1 MGHDK and CDR2 SYGVNS. The CDR3 spans 18 residues. CDR3 amino acids: CASSDHPGQGAMNTEAFF. The CDR3 DNA follows: TGTGCCAGCAGTGACCACCCTGGACAGGGGGCCATGAACACTGAAGCTTTCTTT.

V gene TRBV7-2 combines with J gene TRBJ1-5; 9 bases fit TRBD1. The CDR3 is 14 residues long. From germline, CDR1 is SGHTA and CDR2 FQGNSA. V shed 5 bases, J shed 3 bases, and the junction held 2 bases outside the gene matches. The CDR3 protein is CASSRDRDNQPQHF. The CDR3 region has the DNA TGTGCCAGCAGCCGGGACAGGGACAATCAGCCCCAGCATTTT.

This clone came up a few times. The chain links TRBV4-1 to TRBJ1-2, with TRBD1 matching over 8 bases. CDR3 length: 17 amino acids. With V trimmed by 3 bases and J by 4 bases, 13 bases remained unmatched. Germline values: CDR1 MGHRA, CDR2 YSYEKL. DNA for the CDR3: TGCGCCAGCAGCCAGTTGACAGGGGCAGGCCCTCCCTATGGCTACACCTTC. Translated: CASSQLTGAGPPYGYTF.

The chain uses TRBV6-5 and TRBJ2-7, with 9 bases fitting TRBD1. This CDR3 spans 15 amino acids. Trimming at V came to 9 bases and at J to 4 bases, leaving 13 bases not matched to a gene. The germline CDR1 and CDR2 sequences are MNHEY and SVGAGI. The CDR3 DNA reads as TGTGCCAGTAAACGTCCCGGGACAGGGATATACGAGCAGTACTTC. Its protein product is CASKRPGTGIYEQYF.

The chain links TRBV25-1 to TRBJ1-2, with D hard to call. The CDR3 extends over 12 amino acids. The V gene's germline CDR1 is MGHDK and CDR2 SYGVNS. Trimming shortened V by 4 bases and J by 8 bases, and 11 bases separated the two germline ends. The CDR3 is CASSAPTRGYTF. The CDR3 nucleotides are TGTGCCAGCAGTGCCCCTACCCGGGGCTACACCTTC.

The chain joins TRBV11-3 to TRBJ1-3, with D perhaps matching TRBD1 (6 bases). The V gene lost 2 bases and the J gene lost 4 bases, with 12 bases spanning the gap. In germline, CDR1 is SGHNT, CDR2 YENEEA. This CDR3 is 15 amino acids long. The DNA for the CDR3 is TGTGCCAGCAGCTTACGGGGGGCGTTAGGAAACACCATATATTTT. It specifies CASSLRGALGNTIYF.

The chain employs TRBV27 and TRBJ2-1, with D possibly matching TRBD1 (5 bases). CDR3 length equals 15 residues. Germline CDR1 and CDR2: MNHEY and SMNVEV (reference sequence). The germline V and J ends were trimmed by 0 bases and 0 bases, with 6 bases remaining between them. The CDR3 spells CASSLSGASYNEQFF. Here the CDR3 DNA reads TGTGCCAGCAGTTTATCAGGGGCCTCCTACAATGAGCAGTTCTTC.